Presented here are 9 T cell receptor beta chains from one specimen sequenced in a study of blood T cell repertoires in COVID-19. Method: immunoSEQ multiplex PCR; TCRdb's copy keeps in-frame clones and lacks some. The data show tens of thousands of clones, roughly 87% seen once. What was sequenced was peripheral blood. Receptors were obtained from a human donor in a cohort sampled during active COVID-19.

This clone was detected once. DNA of the CDR3: TGCGCCAGCAGCTTGGTGGGGCTTAGCACAGATACGCAGTATTTT. Translating gives CASSLVGLSTDTQYF. J is TRBJ2-3 and V is TRBV5-1; a possible D gene is TRBD1 (5 bases). V was cut by 0 bases and J by 0 bases, with 8 bases left in between. This CDR3 has 15 residues. The germline CDR1 and CDR2 sequences are SGHRS and YFSETQ.

This sequence joins TRBV4-2 and TRBJ2-2, with TRBD2 identical over 10 bases. V shed 4 bases and J 4 bases; nucleotides not matched to a gene: 12. Germline loops: CDR1 LGHNA, CDR2 YNFKEQ. The CDR3 contains 18 residues. The CDR3 sequence: CASSPQAGGPFFTGELFF. DNA for the CDR3: TGTGCCAGCAGCCCCCAAGCGGGAGGGCCGTTTTTCACCGGGGAGCTGTTTTTT.

The CDR3 protein is CASSAGRSSYEQYF. Here the CDR3 DNA reads TGTGCCAGCAGCGCGGGACGCAGCTCCTACGAGCAGTACTTC. The chain uses TRBV5-4 and TRBJ2-7; a possible D gene is TRBD2 (6 bases). Germline V CDR1 and CDR2: SGHNT, YYREEE (reference sequence). This CDR3 has 14 amino acids. Deletions cut 4 bases from V and 0 bases from J, with 11 bases between.

This sequence joins TRBV15 and TRBJ1-1, with 8 bases that match TRBD1. The CDR3 contains 16 residues. CDR1 is LNHNV and CDR2 is YYDKDF in the germline V gene (reference sequence). Germline trimming cut 0 bases from V and 5 bases from J; bases unmatched to any gene: 8. The CDR3 nucleotides are TGTGCCACCAGCAGAGATCCAGGGGGCGCGAGGACTGAAGCTTTCTTT. This codes for CATSRDPGGARTEAFF. The variable domain in full, completed from reference TRBV15 and TRBJ1-1, reads DAMVIQNPRYQVTQFGKPVTLSCSQTLNHNVMYWYQQKSSQAPKLLFHYYDKDFNNEADTPDNFQSRRPNTSFCFLDIRSPGLGDTAMYLCATSRDPGGARTEAFFGQGTRLTVV.

The J gene is TRBJ1-1, the V gene TRBV4-1, with D uncertain. Trimming stripped 0 bases from V and 5 bases from J, with 7 bases between. Germline V gives CDR1 MGHRA, CDR2 YSYEKL. This CDR3 spans 13 amino acids. This chain's CDR3 is CASSQDPGTEAFF. CDR3 sequence (DNA): TGCGCCAGCAGCCAAGATCCAGGAACTGAAGCTTTCTTT.

This clone was observed a few times. The chain is built from TRBV5-4 and TRBJ2-3; 8 bases match TRBD2. From germline, CDR1 is SGHNT and CDR2 YYREEE (reference sequence). V was clipped by 4 bases and J by 0 bases; unmatched bases: 13. The CDR3 has 18 residues. CDR3 in amino acids: CASSRFTGGHTSTDTQYF. The CDR3 nucleotides read TGTGCCAGCAGCCGCTTCACGGGGGGGCACACTAGCACAGATACGCAGTATTTT. Full variable domain (outside the CDR3, taken from reference TRBV5-4 and TRBJ2-3): ETGVTQSPTHLIKTRGQQVTLRCSSQSGHNTVSWYQQALGQGPQFIFQYYREEENGRGNFPPRFSGLQFPNYSSELNVNALELDDSALYLCASSRFTGGHTSTDTQYFGPGTRLTVL.

This chain uses TRBV5-4 with TRBJ2-1, with 8 positions matching TRBD2. The length of the CDR3 is 15 residues. The V gene end was trimmed by 2 bases and the J gene end by 5 bases; junction bases not matched to a gene: 6. The germline V gene has CDR1 SGHNT and CDR2 YYREEE (reference sequence). CDR3 DNA sequence: TGTGCCAGCAGCTTCAGCGGGAGTGCCAACAATGAGCAGTTCTTC. It specifies CASSFSGSANNEQFF.

This clone was found a few times. The rearrangement links TRBV12-3 or TRBV12-4 to TRBJ2-7; tentatively, D is TRBD2 (5 bases). CDR3 size: 13 residues. V lost 1 base to trimming and J lost 6 bases, with 10 bases between them. CDR3 in DNA: TGTGCCAGCAGTTTAGGCACGGGGTCCGAGCAGTACTTC. It encodes CASSLGTGSEQYF.

The V gene is TRBV19, the J gene TRBJ2-3; no definite D call. CDR1 and CDR2 from the germline V gene are LNHDA and SQIVND (reference sequence). The V end lost 6 bases, the J end lost 0 bases, and 16 bases lay between the germline ends. The CDR3 loop spans 16 amino acids. The CDR3 loop is CASSPQTVRSTDTQYF. As DNA, the CDR3 is TGTGCCAGTAGCCCCCAAACAGTTCGGAGCACAGATACGCAGTATTTT.